This T cell receptor beta chain stems from a study of blood T cell repertoires in COVID-19. Study information: There were acute and convalescent COVID-19 samples, and they came from the United States, Italy and Spain. Sources were T cells, B-cell-depleted T cells, or PBMCs; the material itself was cDNA or gDNA.

As handled by the study authors: Amplifying reference gene primers gave estimates of nucleated cell counts. Some clones are missing from TCRdb's copy, which holds only in-frame ones; the method was immunoSEQ multiplex PCR. V, J and clone size derive from that table, while D and trimming were established from the DNA sequence. The sample records 300,000 to 400,000 clones, around 88% being singletons. The CDR3 totals 15 residues. Germline V gene sequence: CDR1 MNHEY, CDR2 SVGAGI. The V end lost 7 bases, the J end lost 6 bases, and 22 bases lay between the germline ends. The clonotype comes from a man aged 30 to 45 with active or convalescent COVID-19. Specimen: peripheral blood. V usage is TRBV6-5 and J usage is TRBJ2-7; D may be TRBD2 (6 bases). CDR3 DNA: TGTGCCAGCATTCAATGGCTAGCGACAGCGGGCGAGCAGTACTTC. Protein: CASIQWLATAGEQYF.